This TCR beta chain was documented in a study of T-cell memory formation after mild COVID-19. MiXCR was run by TCRdb on the 5' RACE reads, yielding one entry per CDR3 protein. The table records around 300,000 distinct CDR3 sequences, roughly a fifth of them present only once. V lost 0 bases and J lost 3; bases outside the gene matches: 4. This CDR3 comprises 16 residues. In germline, CDR1 is KGHDR, CDR2 SFDVKD. Only a few counts were recorded for this clonotype. V usage is TRBV24-1 and J usage is TRBJ2-3, with TRBD2 identical over 8 bases. The TCR comes from a man between 18 and 29 years old who had mild COVID-19 (a few samples of this study predate the infection). Cell type and time point are not known. The sequenced sample was PBMCs or a T cell subset sorted from them (not recorded which). The CDR3 here is CATSDLRRGVTDTQYF. The CDR3 DNA is TGTGCCACCAGTGATTTGCGGCGGGGGGTTACAGATACGCAGTATTTT.